Shown below are 6 T cell receptor beta chains from a single sample sequenced in a study of T cell repertoires in cytomegalovirus infection. Their specific antigens are unknown. TCRdb passed the reads through MiXCR, listing each CDR3 protein once. The data contain some 940,000 distinct CDR3 sequences, more than 25% of them seen just once; the ten biggest clones take up around an eighth. This sample comprised cultured CD8+ T cells from PBMCs, obtained from culture after CMV antigen stimulation. The receptor source for this set is a human donor in good health (CMV status not recorded). Some clones in this sample may be carry-over from other donors' samples.

This clonotype was counted at least ten times. The CDR3 sequence is CASTTNINYEQYV. In nucleotides, the CDR3 is TGTGCCAGCACAACAAATATAAACTACGAGCAGTACGTC. The chain has TRBV7-9 and TRBJ2-7; D is unclear. CDR3 length: 13 residues. V was clipped by 7 bases and J by 3 bases, with 13 bases between them. Germline V gene sequence: CDR1 SEHNR, CDR2 FQNEAQ (reference sequence).

J is TRBJ1-1 and V is TRBV7-6; the D is unclear. Trimming took 6 bases from V and 1 from J, leaving 9 bases between them. CDR1 and CDR2 (germline): SGHVS, FNYEAQ. The CDR3 is made up of 13 amino acids. The CDR3 DNA is TGTGCCAGCAGTATGTACAAGAACACTGAAGCTTTCTTT. As protein: CASSMYKNTEAFF. Using reference TRBV7-6 and TRBJ1-1 for the parts outside the CDR3, the full variable domain is GAGVSQSPRYKVTKRGQDVALRCDPISGHVSLYWYRQALGQGPEFLTYFNYEAQQDKSGLPNDRFSAERPEGSISTLTIQRTEQRDSAMYRCASSMYKNTEAFFGQGTRLTVV.

J is TRBJ2-1 and V is TRBV7-9; 8 bases agree with TRBD2. CDR1 and CDR2 from the germline V gene are SEHNR and FQNEAQ (reference sequence). The CDR3 contains 15 residues. With V trimmed by 11 bases and J by 7 bases, 16 bases remained unmatched. The CDR3 coding sequence is TGTGCCGTCACGCTAGCGGGCGTGCCATGGAATGAGCAGTTCTTC. It is translated as CAVTLAGVPWNEQFF.

Ten or more counts support this clonotype. This chain uses TRBV12-3 or TRBV12-4 with TRBJ2-5, with 9 bases aligning to TRBD2. The CDR3 totals 16 residues. V was pared by 1 base and J by 5 bases, with 8 bases of the junction left unmatched. Here the CDR3 reads CASSLGAGGPLETQYF. CDR3 nucleotide sequence: TGTGCCAGCAGTTTAGGAGCGGGGGGCCCCCTTGAGACCCAGTACTTC.

The V and J genes are TRBV13 and TRBJ2-1; 11 nucleotides line up with TRBD2. Germline CDR1 PRHDT, CDR2 FYEKMQ (reference sequence). V lost 2 bases, J lost 7 bases, and 7 bases stayed unmatched. The CDR3 contains 16 residues. The DNA of the CDR3 is TGTGCCAGCAGCTTATTACCTAGCGGGGGGATTAATGAGCAGTTCTTC. Protein product: CASSLLPSGGINEQFF.

This clonotype appeared many times. The chain recombines TRBV4-1 with TRBJ2-5; no clear D. CDR3 length: 16 residues. V was cut by 0 bases and J by 4 bases, with 15 bases left in between. Per germline, CDR1 MGHRA and CDR2 YSYEKL. In nucleotides, the CDR3 is TGCGCCAGCAGCCAAGAGGCTCCGGCAGTCGGAGAGACCCAGTACTTC. It translates to CASSQEAPAVGETQYF.